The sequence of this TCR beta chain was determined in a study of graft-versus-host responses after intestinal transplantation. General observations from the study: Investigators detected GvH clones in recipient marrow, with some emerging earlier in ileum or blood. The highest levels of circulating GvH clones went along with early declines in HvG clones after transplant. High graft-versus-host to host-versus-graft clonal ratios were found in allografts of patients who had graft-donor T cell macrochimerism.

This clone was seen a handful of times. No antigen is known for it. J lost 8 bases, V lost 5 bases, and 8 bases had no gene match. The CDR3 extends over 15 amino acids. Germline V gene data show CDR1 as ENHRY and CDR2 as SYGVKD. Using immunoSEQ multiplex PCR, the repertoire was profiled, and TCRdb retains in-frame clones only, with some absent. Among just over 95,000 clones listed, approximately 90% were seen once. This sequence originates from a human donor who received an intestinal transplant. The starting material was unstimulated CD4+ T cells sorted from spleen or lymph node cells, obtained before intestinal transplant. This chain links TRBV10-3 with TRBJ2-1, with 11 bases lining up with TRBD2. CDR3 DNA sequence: TGTGCCATCAGTAAAACTAGCGGGAGAGGGGATGAGCAGTTCTTC. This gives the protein CAISKTSGRGDEQFF.